This TCR beta chain stems from a study of STAT3 mutations in large granular lymphocyte leukemia. Of note for this clone: Its cognate antigen is unknown.

TCRdb's table, derived via immunoSEQ multiplex PCR, lists solely in-frame clones and lacks some. The sample has some 13,000 clones; more than 90% are singletons. Study-level results: Treatment regimens differed across patients between samplings. In about 35% of the 18 patients, new TCR clonotypes emerged after therapy. Every T-LGLL patient had at least one immunodominant TCRbeta clonotype.

The germline V gene has CDR1 SGHRS and CDR2 YFSETQ. V lost 3 bases and J lost 6; bases outside the gene matches: 21. This CDR3 is built from 19 residues. This chain joins TRBV5-1 and TRBJ1-5; 7 nucleotides align to TRBD1. This sequence was found in a man aged 40-55 years with T-cell large granular lymphocyte leukemia. Some clones in this sample may be carry-over from other donors' samples. The sequenced material came from peripheral blood mononuclear cells. CDR3 sequence reads: CASSYPGRGRRIAVQPQHF. The CDR3 nucleotides are TGCGCCAGCAGCTACCCCGGGAGGGGGCGCCGGATTGCGGTTCAGCCCCAGCATTTT.